The clone carrying this TCR beta chain showed up many times. Naive CD8 T cells, phenotype CD8+CD4-CCR7+CD45RA+, were sorted. The data were obtained in a study of molecular identifiers for immune sequencing clone quantification. Bulk TCR libraries used previously described methods and listed TCR primers. TCRdb redid the calling of the PCR reads with MiXCR, one entry per CDR3 protein. The table shows 460,000 or so distinct CDR3 sequences, with about 20% occurring only once. CDR3 length: 14 amino acids. V was cut by 7 bases and J by 4 bases, with 14 bases left in between. Germline V gene lookup returns CDR1 SNHLY and CDR2 FYNNEI.

The rearrangement uses TRBV2 and TRBJ1-5, with a tentative D call TRBD1 (6 bases). Source material: naive CD8+ T cells from blood, with Jurkat cell RNA spiked in. Subset specified: FACS-sorted CD8+CD4-CCR7+CD45RA+ naive T cells. The TCR comes from a human donor in good health. Some libraries in this study had Jurkat cell RNA spiked in. The CDR3 sequence: CASKEGVGNQPQHF. CDR3 nucleotide sequence: TGTGCCAGCAAAGAGGGGGTAGGAAATCAGCCCCAGCATTTT.